This T cell receptor (beta chain) derives from a study of technical replicates of blood from a handful of donors. Assay used: immunoSEQ multiplex PCR; TCRdb lists only in-frame clones, some missing. The data contain 55,000 to 75,000 clones, just over 90% of them singletons. The V end was cut by 7 bases, the J end by 1 base, with 10 bases between. Germline lookup yields CDR1 LGHNT and CDR2 FRNRAP. This CDR3 has 13 residues. The chain has TRBV12-5 and TRBJ1-1; D unresolved. The sample was PBMCs. This sequence was found in a human donor in good health. Some clones in this sample may be carry-over from other donors' samples. The DNA for the CDR3 is TGTGCTAGTGTGGAGCATGAGAACACTGAAGCTTTCTTT. Encoded protein: CASVEHENTEAFF.